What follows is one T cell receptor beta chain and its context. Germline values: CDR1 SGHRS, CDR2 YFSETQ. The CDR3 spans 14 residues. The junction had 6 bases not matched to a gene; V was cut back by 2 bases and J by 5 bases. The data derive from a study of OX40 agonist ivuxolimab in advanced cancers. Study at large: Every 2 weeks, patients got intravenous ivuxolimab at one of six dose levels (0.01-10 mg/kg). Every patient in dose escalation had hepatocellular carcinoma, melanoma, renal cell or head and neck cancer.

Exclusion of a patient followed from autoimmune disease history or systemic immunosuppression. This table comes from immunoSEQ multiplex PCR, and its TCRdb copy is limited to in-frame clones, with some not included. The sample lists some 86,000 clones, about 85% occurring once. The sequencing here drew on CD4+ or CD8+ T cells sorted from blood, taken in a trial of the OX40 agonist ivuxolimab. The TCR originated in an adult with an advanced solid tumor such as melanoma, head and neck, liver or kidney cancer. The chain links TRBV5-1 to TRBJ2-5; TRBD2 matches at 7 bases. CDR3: CASSLAGYGETQYF. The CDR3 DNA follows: TGCGCCAGCAGCTTAGCGGGATACGGTGAGACCCAGTACTTC.